These 14 T cell receptor beta chains share one sample of origin, sequenced in a study of radiotherapy plus CTLA-4 blockade in lung cancer. Some clones are missing from TCRdb's copy, which holds only in-frame ones; the method was immunoSEQ multiplex PCR. The sample comprises around 80,000 clones, more than 80% of which are singletons, and approximately 0.79% rests with the top ten. The starting material was peripheral blood, obtained from a patient treated with radiotherapy plus ipilimumab. Receptor source: a human donor with non-small cell lung cancer who had stable disease on radiotherapy plus ipilimumab.

The chain uses TRBV5-1 and TRBJ2-1, with 14 positions matching TRBD2. V lost 3 bases, J lost 5 bases, and 16 bases stayed unmatched. This CDR3 has 20 amino acids. Germline CDR1 and CDR2: SGHRS and YFSETQ. This CDR3 reads CASSSPGLAGDGGADNEQFF. DNA of the CDR3: TGCGCCAGCAGCTCGCCGGGACTAGCGGGAGACGGGGGCGCGGACAATGAGCAGTTCTTC.

This rearrangement joins TRBV13 to TRBJ2-3; 9 nucleotides match TRBD2. CDR3 length equals 18 residues. The V and J ends lost 0 bases and 3 bases, in that order; junction bases with no gene match: 10. The germline V gene has CDR1 PRHDT and CDR2 FYEKMQ (reference sequence). The CDR3 DNA reads TGTGCCAGCAGCTTAGGGGTTAGCGGGAGTGAAAGGACAGATACGCAGTATTTT. Amino acids: CASSLGVSGSERTDTQYF.

The V call is TRBV15, the J call TRBJ2-7; the D gene is possibly TRBD2 (5 bases). The CDR3 runs to 15 residues. V was cut by 0 bases and J by 6 bases, with 15 bases left in between. Looked up from germline, CDR1 is LNHNV and CDR2 is YYDKDF (reference sequence). The CDR3: CATSRDPGILTEQYF. For the CDR3, the DNA is TGTGCCACCAGCAGAGATCCCGGGATTCTTACCGAGCAGTACTTC.

The J gene is TRBJ2-2, the V gene TRBV18, with 9 bases lining up with TRBD1. Germline V CDR1 and CDR2: KGHSH, LQKENI. The ends lost 1 base at V and 8 bases at J; junction bases unmatched: 14. CDR3 size: 18 residues. CDR3 in amino acids: CASSPRPGQGVNSGELFF. DNA for the CDR3: TGTGCCAGCTCACCACGCCCGGGACAGGGCGTGAACTCGGGGGAGCTGTTTTTT. Full variable domain (missing parts from reference TRBV18 and TRBJ2-2): NAGVMQNPRHLVRRRGQEARLRCSPMKGHSHVYWYRQLPEEGLKFMVYLQKENIIDESGMPKERFSAEFPKEGPSILRIQQVVRGDSAAYFCASSPRPGQGVNSGELFFGEGSRLTVL.

This chain links TRBV27 with TRBJ2-1; the D call may be TRBD1 or TRBD2 (5 bases each). Germline V gene sequence: CDR1 MNHEY, CDR2 SMNVEV (reference sequence). The CDR3 is 16 residues long. V lost 2 bases to trimming and J lost 5 bases, with 16 bases between them. CDR3 sequence reads: CASSLSPGTPNNEQFF. The CDR3 coding sequence is TGTGCCAGCAGTTTAAGCCCAGGGACCCCAAACAATGAGCAGTTCTTC.

The chain has TRBV18 and TRBJ1-5; the D is unclear. CDR3 length: 15 residues. Trimming took off 3 bases at V and 0 bases at J, with 9 bases between the two ends. Germline lookup yields CDR1 KGHSH and CDR2 LQKENI. CDR3 DNA sequence: TGTGCCAGCTCACCTATTTGGGGTAGCAATCAGCCCCAGCATTTT. Translating gives CASSPIWGSNQPQHF.

This clone was observed once. V and J are TRBV5-1 and TRBJ2-1, with D possibly matching TRBD2 (5 bases). This CDR3 is built from 14 residues. The V and J ends lost 1 base and 6 bases respectively, with 11 bases between them. The germline CDR1 and CDR2 sequences are SGHRS and YFSETQ. CDR3 DNA sequence: TGCGCCAGCAGCTTGTCGGGAAATCGCAATGAGCAGTTCTTC. It yields the protein CASSLSGNRNEQFF.

V usage is TRBV27 and J usage is TRBJ1-2; D call uncertain. The germline CDR1 and CDR2 sequences are MNHEY and SMNVEV (reference sequence). CDR3 length: 14 amino acids. V shed 6 bases and J shed 5 bases, with 16 bases lying between them. The CDR3 DNA reads TGTGCCAGCAGACCCTTCGGGGAGAGGTATGGCTACACCTTC. Its translation: CASRPFGERYGYTF.

This clone was found once. This rearrangement joins TRBV6-5 to TRBJ1-4, with D perhaps matching TRBD1 (6 bases). CDR3 size: 16 residues. The V and J ends lost 2 bases and 4 bases respectively, with 14 bases between them. Germline-derived CDR1 and CDR2 are MNHEY and SVGAGI. CDR3 bases: TGTGCCAGCAGTTACAAAACAGGGACCCTTAATGAAAAACTGTTTTTT. This gives the protein CASSYKTGTLNEKLFF.

The J gene is TRBJ1-1, the V gene TRBV5-1, with TRBD1 as a possible D gene (5 bases). The germline gives CDR1 SGHRS, CDR2 YFSETQ. The CDR3 extends over 12 amino acids. V lost 0 bases to trimming and J lost 8 bases, with 8 bases between them. In DNA, the CDR3 is TGCGCCAGCAGCTTGGAGTGGGGGGAAGCTTTCTTT. It specifies CASSLEWGEAFF.

Notes on this clone: This specimen includes other DNA sequences encoding the same CDR3. This rearrangement joins TRBV5-1 to TRBJ1-3; possible D gene TRBD1, 6 bases. The CDR3 is 14 residues long. CDR1 is SGHRS, CDR2 YFSETQ, per germline. V gave up 0 bases and J gave up 2 bases, with 6 bases separating them. The CDR3: CASSLAGAGNTIYF. CDR3 nucleotides: TGCGCCAGCAGCTTGGCAGGGGCTGGAAACACCATATATTTT.

This clone has only a few counts. CDR3 sequence (DNA): TGTGCCAGCAGTTACATCCTGCGGGGGACCCAGTACTTC. Translating gives CASSYILRGTQYF. The chain employs TRBV6-6 and TRBJ2-5, with D perhaps TRBD2 (6 bases). Germline V gene sequence: CDR1 MNHNY, CDR2 SVGAGI (reference sequence). V was trimmed by 2 bases and J by 7 bases, leaving 11 bases between them. The CDR3 totals 13 residues.

The V and J genes are TRBV5-1 and TRBJ2-3; 12 bases agree with TRBD2. V dropped 4 bases and J dropped 3; count of bases not matched to a gene: 3. In germline, CDR1 is SGHRS, CDR2 YFSETQ. This CDR3 is built from 15 residues. CDR3 amino acids: CASSPSGRGTDTQYF. The CDR3 region has the DNA TGCGCCAGCAGCCCTAGCGGGAGGGGGACAGATACGCAGTATTTT. Together with reference TRBV5-1 and TRBJ2-3, the CDR3 gives the full variable domain: KAGVTQTPRYLIKTRGQQVTLSCSPISGHRSVSWYQQTPGQGLQFLFEYFSETQRNKGNFPGRFSGRQFSNSRSEMNVSTLELGDSALYLCASSPSGRGTDTQYFGPGTRLTVL.

The chain carries TRBV28 and TRBJ2-3; 15 nucleotides align to TRBD2. The CDR3 is made up of 16 amino acids. Losses at the gene ends were 5 bases for V and 7 bases for J; bases not matched to a gene: 7. Germline V gene sequence: CDR1 MDHEN, CDR2 SYDVKM. The DNA of the CDR3 is TGTGCCAGCAGTCCTGGGACTAGCGGGAGGACATATACGCAGTATTTT. It translates to CASSPGTSGRTYTQYF.